A single sample is the source of the 27 T cell receptor beta chains below, sequenced in a study of T cells in narcolepsy. TCRdb keeps only in-frame clones here, not all; method: immunoSEQ multiplex PCR. The repertoire has fewer than 30,000 clones, approximately 89% of them found once; the top ten carry 1% to 1.5%. Sequenced sample: CD45RA- memory CD4+ T cells from PBMCs. The source of these receptors is a human donor with narcolepsy.

V usage is TRBV11-2 and J usage is TRBJ2-5; maybe TRBD1 (5 bases). This CDR3 contains 13 residues. The ends were cut back, 1 base at V and 6 bases at J, with 9 bases in the middle. Germline V CDR1 and CDR2: SGHAT, FQNNGV. CDR3 nucleotides: TGTGCCAGCAGCTTAGGGCCAGGGCAGACCCAGTACTTC. Encoded protein: CASSLGPGQTQYF.

The V and J genes are TRBV7-7 and TRBJ1-2; tentatively, D is TRBD1 (5 bases). The CDR3 contains 12 residues. Germline V CDR1 and CDR2: SSHAT, FNYEAQ (reference sequence). Trimming shortened V by 8 bases and J by 3 bases, and 10 bases separated the two germline ends. CDR3 DNA sequence: TGTGCCAGCCTTCAGGGCCACTATGGCTACACCTTC. Residues: CASLQGHYGYTF.

The chain recombines TRBV11-2 with TRBJ1-2, with 8 bases lining up with TRBD1. Germline lookup yields CDR1 SGHAT and CDR2 FQNNGV. The CDR3 extends over 16 amino acids. The ends lost 5 bases at V and 4 bases at J; junction bases unmatched: 12. CDR3 nucleotide sequence: TGTGCCAGCAGCCTCAACGGACAGGGAAGCACCTATGGCTACACCTTC. Its protein is CASSLNGQGSTYGYTF.

The chain uses TRBV18 and TRBJ2-1; 7 positions agree with TRBD1. Germline assignment: CDR1 KGHSH and CDR2 LQKENI. With V trimmed by 3 bases and J by 2 bases, 4 bases remained unmatched. The CDR3 consists of 15 residues. The DNA for the CDR3 is TGTGCCAGCTCACCTTCAACAGGGGCCTACAATGAGCAGTTCTTC. Translating it yields CASSPSTGAYNEQFF.

The chain links TRBV13 to TRBJ2-1; TRBD2 matches 10 bases. The CDR3 spans 22 residues. The V segment lost 3 bases and the J segment 0 bases; nucleotides outside the gene matches: 20. The V gene's germline CDR1 is PRHDT and CDR2 FYEKMQ (reference sequence). Written as DNA, the CDR3 is TGTGCCAGCAGCTTTTTCCCCCGCGCGACGGGACTAGCGACGCACTCCTACAATGAGCAGTTCTTC. It is translated as CASSFFPRATGLATHSYNEQFF.

V is TRBV2 and J is TRBJ2-1; 9 bases match TRBD2. The CDR3 consists of 14 residues. CDR1 SNHLY and CDR2 FYNNEI come from the germline V gene. J gave up 0 bases and V 10 bases, and 4 bases lay outside the gene matches. The CDR3 DNA follows: TGTGCCACTCAAGCGGGAGGCTCCTACAATGAGCAGTTCTTC. Translating gives CATQAGGSYNEQFF.

The V and J genes are TRBV6-1 and TRBJ1-1; D ambiguous. V was trimmed by 6 bases and J by 11 bases, leaving 22 bases between them. From germline, CDR1 is MNHNS and CDR2 SASEGT. The CDR3 covers 14 residues. The CDR3, as DNA: TGTGCCAGCAGAGAAACCAACAGCGGAATTGAGGCTTTCTTT. Amino acids: CASRETNSGIEAFF.

The chain has TRBV19 and TRBJ1-1; 7 bases agree with TRBD1. V trimming: 7 bases; J trimming: 0 bases; junction bases outside the gene matches: 8. The germline CDR1 and CDR2 sequences are LNHDA and SQIVND (reference sequence). The CDR3 has 15 residues. This chain's CDR3 is CASTRRGQMNTEAFF. In DNA form, the CDR3 reads TGTGCCAGTACCCGGAGGGGACAGATGAACACTGAAGCTTTCTTT.

The V call is TRBV30, the J call TRBJ1-2; 7 bases match TRBD1. The V and J ends lost 5 bases and 6 bases, in that order; junction bases with no gene match: 6. The CDR3 sequence is 12 residues long. Germline lookup yields CDR1 GTSNPN and CDR2 SVGIG (reference sequence). The CDR3 is CAWATGIHGYTF. For the CDR3, the DNA is TGTGCCTGGGCGACAGGGATCCATGGCTACACCTTC. Looking up the rest from reference TRBV30 and TRBJ1-2 gives the full variable domain: SQTIHQWPATLVQPVGSPLSLECTVEGTSNPNLYWYRQAAGRGLQLLFYSVGIGQISSEVPQNLSASRPQDRQFILSSKKLLLSDSGFYLCAWATGIHGYTFGSGTRLTVV.

This chain connects TRBV30 to TRBJ1-1, with 7 nucleotides matching TRBD1. Germline loops: CDR1 GTSNPN, CDR2 SVGIG (reference sequence). Trimming removed 0 bases from V and 10 bases from J; junction bases left unmatched: 5. CDR3 length: 12 amino acids. CDR3 DNA sequence: TGTGCCTGGAGTGTACCGACAGGGCGAGCTTTCTTT. This gives the protein CAWSVPTGRAFF.

The chain couples TRBV11-1 to TRBJ2-6; TRBD1 agrees at 7 bases. V lost 2 bases to trimming and J lost 4 bases; unmatched junction nucleotides: 5. Germline CDR1 is SGHAT and CDR2 is FQDESV (reference sequence). This CDR3 has 16 residues. CDR3 bases: TGTGCCAGCAGCTTAATAGGGGGCGCCGGGGCCAACGTCCTGACTTTC. Amino acid sequence: CASSLIGGAGANVLTF.

The chain links TRBV7-2 to TRBJ1-3, with D maybe TRBD1 (5 bases). Germline loops: CDR1 SGHTA, CDR2 FQGNSA. The ends were cut back, 5 bases at V and 4 bases at J, with 15 bases in the middle. CDR3 length equals 15 residues. This CDR3 reads CASSPPGGRGNTIYF. DNA of the CDR3: TGTGCCAGCAGCCCCCCCGGGGGGAGGGGAAACACCATATATTTT.

This chain joins TRBV5-6 and TRBJ1-2; tentatively, D is TRBD1 (6 bases). This CDR3 spans 15 amino acids. Germline CDR1 reads SGHDT; CDR2 reads YYEEEE. The V and J ends lost 5 bases and 0 bases respectively, with 14 bases between them. CDR3 region: CASSKQGAPNYGYTF. In DNA form, the CDR3 reads TGTGCCAGCAGTAAACAGGGTGCGCCTAACTATGGCTACACCTTC. Using reference TRBV5-6 and TRBJ1-2 for the parts outside the CDR3, the full variable domain is DAGVTQSPTHLIKTRGQQVTLRCSPKSGHDTVSWYQQALGQGPQFIFQYYEEEERQRGNFPDRFSGHQFPNYSSELNVNALLLGDSALYLCASSKQGAPNYGYTFGSGTRLTVV.

The chain combines TRBV5-4 with TRBJ2-1, with 15 bases that match TRBD2. Losses at the gene ends were 3 bases for V and 3 bases for J; bases not matched to a gene: 7. The germline gives CDR1 SGHNT, CDR2 YYREEE (reference sequence). This CDR3 has 18 residues. CDR3 loop: CASSSVGLAGGSYNEQFF. CDR3 sequence (DNA): TGTGCCAGCAGCTCTGTCGGACTAGCGGGAGGGAGCTACAATGAGCAGTTCTTC. Full variable domain (outside the CDR3, taken from reference TRBV5-4 and TRBJ2-1): ETGVTQSPTHLIKTRGQQVTLRCSSQSGHNTVSWYQQALGQGPQFIFQYYREEENGRGNFPPRFSGLQFPNYSSELNVNALELDDSALYLCASSSVGLAGGSYNEQFFGPGTRLTVL.

The J gene is TRBJ2-5, the V gene TRBV10-3, with TRBD1 matching 9 bases. CDR1 is ENHRY and CDR2 is SYGVKD in the germline V gene. The CDR3 contains 14 residues. V gave up 3 bases and J gave up 10 bases; unmatched junction bases: 9. The CDR3 region is CAISDRTGGFDQYF. The DNA of the CDR3 is TGTGCCATCAGTGACCGAACAGGGGGCTTTGACCAGTACTTC.

The chain joins TRBV2 to TRBJ2-2; D is unresolved. Trimming shortened V by 7 bases and J by 3 bases, and 12 bases separated the two germline ends. Germline CDR1 reads SNHLY; CDR2 reads FYNNEI. This CDR3 is 14 amino acids long. The CDR3 is CASIGDSYTGELFF. The CDR3 nucleotides read TGTGCCAGCATTGGAGACTCTTACACCGGGGAGCTGTTTTTT.

The chain combines TRBV2 with TRBJ1-1; 12 nucleotides agree with TRBD1. V shed 4 bases and J 4 bases; nucleotides not matched to a gene: 10. The germline V gene encodes CDR1 SNHLY and CDR2 FYNNEI. The CDR3 consists of 17 residues. CDR3 nucleotide sequence: TGTGCCAGCAGTGGACTGGGACAGGGGGCGCGAGGCACTGAAGCTTTCTTT. This encodes CASSGLGQGARGTEAFF.

This CDR3 is CASSLSGRGSQPQHF. The CDR3 nucleotides are TGCGCCAGCAGCTTGTCAGGGCGGGGTAGTCAGCCCCAGCATTTT. The chain is built from TRBV5-1 and TRBJ1-5; TRBD1 might be the D (5 bases). V lost 1 base to trimming and J lost 6 bases, with 14 bases between them. Germline V gene data show CDR1 as SGHRS and CDR2 as YFSETQ. The CDR3 runs 15 residues.

This clone was recorded a few times. The rearrangement joins TRBV6-1 to TRBJ1-5; no clear D gene. This CDR3 spans 13 amino acids. Germline assignment: CDR1 MNHNS and CDR2 SASEGT. Trimming shortened V by 3 bases and J by 7 bases, and 10 bases separated the two germline ends. CDR3: CASSERWRQPQHF. The CDR3, as DNA: TGTGCCAGCAGTGAGAGGTGGCGGCAGCCCCAGCATTTT.

This sequence joins TRBV7-3 and TRBJ1-1, with 7 bases lining up with TRBD1. Germline V gene sequence: CDR1 SGHTA, CDR2 FQGTGA. This CDR3 has 14 residues. V dropped 4 bases and J dropped 4; count of bases not matched to a gene: 6. The CDR3 loop is CASSYQTGSTEAFF. CDR3 nucleotides: TGTGCCAGCAGCTACCAGACAGGGAGCACTGAAGCTTTCTTT.

The DNA for the CDR3 is TGTGCCAGCAGCCCTGAGCCGGACAGGGATCCACCCTACGAGCAGTACTTC. Translated: CASSPEPDRDPPYEQYF. The rearrangement joins TRBV14 to TRBJ2-7; 8 positions agree with TRBD1. V gave up 4 bases and J gave up 2 bases; unmatched junction bases: 13. CDR3 length: 17 amino acids. Germline CDR1 SGHDN, CDR2 FVKESK.

The rearrangement uses TRBV25-1 and TRBJ1-1, with 9 nucleotides matching TRBD1. The CDR3 covers 15 residues. Per germline, CDR1 MGHDK and CDR2 SYGVNS. V trimming: 4 bases; J trimming: 6 bases; junction bases outside the gene matches: 9. CDR3: CASSAHRGRGSEAFF. DNA for the CDR3: TGTGCCAGCAGTGCCCACAGGGGGCGGGGGTCTGAAGCTTTCTTT.

The chain employs TRBV6-1 and TRBJ1-2; D unresolved. V gave up 4 bases and J gave up 3 bases, with 15 bases separating them. CDR1 is MNHNS and CDR2 is SASEGT in the germline V gene. CDR3 length equals 15 residues. DNA of the CDR3: TGTGCCAGCAGTGCGCCTGCGACTTCCCACTATGGCTACACCTTC. It encodes CASSAPATSHYGYTF.

A word on this clone: The same CDR3 can be traced to other DNA sequences in this sample. The J gene is TRBJ2-4, the V gene TRBV5-1; D is ambiguous. CDR1 SGHRS and CDR2 YFSETQ come from the germline V gene. With 1 base removed from V and 0 bases from J, the gap between germline ends came to 8 bases. This CDR3 region has 15 residues. The CDR3 coding sequence is TGCGCCAGCAGCTTGACGAGTGAAGCCAAAAACATTCAGTACTTC. Translated: CASSLTSEAKNIQYF.

This rearrangement joins TRBV7-2 to TRBJ2-7; 15 nucleotides line up with TRBD2. The germline V gene encodes CDR1 SGHTA and CDR2 FQGNSA. This CDR3 has 15 residues. V lost 6 bases, J lost 4 bases, and 4 bases stayed unmatched. CDR3 DNA sequence: TGTGCCAGCAGGTGGACTAGCGGGAGGGGGTACGAGCAGTACTTC. Protein: CASRWTSGRGYEQYF.

The CDR3 is CASSRGGAMNTEAFF. Written as DNA, the CDR3 is TGTGCCAGCAGCCGCGGGGGGGCGATGAACACTGAAGCTTTCTTT. The J gene is TRBJ1-1, the V gene TRBV28; a possible D gene is TRBD1 (6 bases). Deletions cut 6 bases from V and 0 bases from J, with 14 bases between. Germline CDR1 reads MDHEN; CDR2 reads SYDVKM. The CDR3 covers 15 residues.

This sequence joins TRBV7-8 and TRBJ2-1, with 9 bases identical to TRBD2. Germline V lookup: CDR1 SGHVS, CDR2 FQNEAQ. With 3 bases clipped from V and 7 bases from J, the junction kept 1 base outside the gene matches. This CDR3 spans 13 amino acids. The CDR3 DNA sequence: TGTGCCAGCAGCTTTAGCGGGAGTAATGAGCAGTTCTTC. This sequence encodes CASSFSGSNEQFF.